This TCR beta chain was retrieved from a study of cytomegalovirus exposure and HLA in healthy donors. Whole-study findings and limits: V- and J-gene trimming of TCR beta was linked (in a later analysis) to a missense DCLRE1C variant.

In the case of this clone: Its antigen is undetermined.

The primer mix had 60 Vbeta and 13 Jbeta primers. Using immunoSEQ multiplex PCR, the repertoire was profiled, and TCRdb retains in-frame clones only, with some absent. The sample contains roughly 150,000 clones, 75% to 90% of which appear only once. The CDR3 consists of 12 residues. Germline loops: CDR1 SEHNR, CDR2 FQNEAQ (reference sequence). The V and J ends lost 1 base and 8 bases respectively, with 8 bases between them. This cohort consisted of healthy bone marrow donors. The sample taken for sequencing was PBMCs. This receptor was identified in a boy under 10 years old in good health and CMV-seronegative. This chain uses TRBV7-9 with TRBJ1-2; D gene ambiguous. The CDR3 DNA follows: TGTGCCAGCAGCTTAGGAGGCGACGGCTACACCTTC. Translated: CASSLGGDGYTF.